The subject of this entry is one TCR beta chain. This specimen comes from a study of blood T cell repertoires in COVID-19. Assay used: immunoSEQ multiplex PCR; TCRdb lists only in-frame clones, some missing. The table has about 190,000 clones, approximately 88% seen once. Germline CDR1 and CDR2: GTSNPN and SVGIG (reference sequence). Trimming left V 4 bases short and J 2 bases short, with 12 bases between. This CDR3 has 14 residues. This sequence was found in a woman in her thirties who had recovered from COVID-19. Input material: PBMCs or T cells enriched from blood (not recorded which). The chain uses TRBV30 and TRBJ1-5; D may be TRBD1 (5 bases). The CDR3 DNA sequence: TGTGCCTGGACCGGGGGTTTCGGCAATCAGCCCCAGCATTTT. Encoded protein: CAWTGGFGNQPQHF.